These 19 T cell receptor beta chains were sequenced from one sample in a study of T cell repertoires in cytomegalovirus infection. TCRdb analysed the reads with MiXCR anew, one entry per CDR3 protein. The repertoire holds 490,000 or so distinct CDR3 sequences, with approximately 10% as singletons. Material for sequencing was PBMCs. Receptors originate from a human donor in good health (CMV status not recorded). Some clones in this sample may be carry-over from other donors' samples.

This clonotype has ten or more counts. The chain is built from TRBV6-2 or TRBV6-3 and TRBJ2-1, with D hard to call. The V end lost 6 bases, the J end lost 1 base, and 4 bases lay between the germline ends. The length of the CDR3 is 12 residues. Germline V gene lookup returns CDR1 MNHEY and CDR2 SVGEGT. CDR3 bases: TGTGCCAGCAGGTGGTCCTACAATGAGCAGTTCTTC. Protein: CASRWSYNEQFF.

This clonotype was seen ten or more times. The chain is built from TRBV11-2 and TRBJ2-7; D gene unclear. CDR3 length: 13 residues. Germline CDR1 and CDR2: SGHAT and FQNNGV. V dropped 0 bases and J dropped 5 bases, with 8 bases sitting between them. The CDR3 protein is CASSLEGGHEQYF. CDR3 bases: TGTGCCAGCAGCTTAGAAGGTGGCCACGAGCAGTACTTC.

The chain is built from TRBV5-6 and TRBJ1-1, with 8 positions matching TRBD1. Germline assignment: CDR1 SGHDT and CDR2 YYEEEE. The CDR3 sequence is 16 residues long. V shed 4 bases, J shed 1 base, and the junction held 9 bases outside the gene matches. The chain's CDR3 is CASSPGQVGSNTEAFF. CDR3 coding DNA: TGTGCCAGCAGCCCGGGACAGGTCGGTTCGAACACTGAAGCTTTCTTT.

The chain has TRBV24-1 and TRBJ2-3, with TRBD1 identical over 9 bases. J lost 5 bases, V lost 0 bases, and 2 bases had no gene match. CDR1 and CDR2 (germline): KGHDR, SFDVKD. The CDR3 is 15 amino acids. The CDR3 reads CATSDLPTGGDTQYF. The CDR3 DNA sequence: TGTGCCACCAGTGATTTGCCGACAGGGGGAGATACGCAGTATTTT.

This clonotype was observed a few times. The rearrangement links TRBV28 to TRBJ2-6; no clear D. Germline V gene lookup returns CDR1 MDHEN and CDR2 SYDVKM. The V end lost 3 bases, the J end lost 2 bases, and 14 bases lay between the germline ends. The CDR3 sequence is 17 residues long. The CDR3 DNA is TGTGCCAGCAGTTTTCGGGCGGTGGGTGCTGGGGCCAACGTCCTGACTTTC. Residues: CASSFRAVGAGANVLTF.

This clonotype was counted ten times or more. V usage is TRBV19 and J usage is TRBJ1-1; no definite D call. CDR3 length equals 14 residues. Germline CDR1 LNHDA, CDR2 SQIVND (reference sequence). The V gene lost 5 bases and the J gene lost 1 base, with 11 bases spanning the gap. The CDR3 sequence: CASSFHWENTEAFF. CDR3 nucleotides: TGTGCCAGTAGTTTTCATTGGGAGAACACTGAAGCTTTCTTT.

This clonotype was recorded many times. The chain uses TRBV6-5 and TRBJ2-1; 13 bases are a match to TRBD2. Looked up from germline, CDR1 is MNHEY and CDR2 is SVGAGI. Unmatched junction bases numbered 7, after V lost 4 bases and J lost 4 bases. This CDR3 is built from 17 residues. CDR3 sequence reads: CASSSVLLAGGYNEQFF. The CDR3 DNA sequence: TGTGCCAGCAGTTCCGTTCTACTAGCGGGAGGGTACAATGAGCAGTTCTTC.

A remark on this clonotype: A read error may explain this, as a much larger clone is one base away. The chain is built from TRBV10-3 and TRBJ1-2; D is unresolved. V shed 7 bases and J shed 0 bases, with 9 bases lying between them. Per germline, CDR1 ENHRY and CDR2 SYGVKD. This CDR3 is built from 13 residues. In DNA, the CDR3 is TGTGCCATCATTGTAGAACCTAACTATGGCTACACCTTC. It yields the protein CAIIVEPNYGYTF.

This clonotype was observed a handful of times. The CDR3 coding sequence is TGTGCCAGCAGCGTAGGTTCAGGGAGCCCCCAGTACTTC. Protein: CASSVGSGSPQYF. The gene calls are TRBV9 and TRBJ2-5, with D perhaps being TRBD1 or TRBD2 (5 bases each). Germline CDR1 reads SGDLS; CDR2 reads YYNGEE. Trimming removed 0 bases at V and 9 bases at J, with 12 bases between. This CDR3 has 13 amino acids.

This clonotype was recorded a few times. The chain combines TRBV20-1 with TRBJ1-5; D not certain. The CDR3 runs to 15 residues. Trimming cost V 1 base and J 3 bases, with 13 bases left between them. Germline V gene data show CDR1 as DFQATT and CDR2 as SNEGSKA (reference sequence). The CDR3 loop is CSARGDNRANQPQHF. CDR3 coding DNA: TGCAGTGCTAGAGGAGATAACAGAGCCAATCAGCCCCAGCATTTT.

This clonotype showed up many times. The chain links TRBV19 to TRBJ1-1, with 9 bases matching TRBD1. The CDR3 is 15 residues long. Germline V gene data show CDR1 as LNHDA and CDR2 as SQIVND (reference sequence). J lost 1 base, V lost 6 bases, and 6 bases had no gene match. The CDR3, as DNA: TGTGCCAGTAGGAAATGGGACAGGGCGAACACTGAAGCTTTCTTT. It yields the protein CASRKWDRANTEAFF.

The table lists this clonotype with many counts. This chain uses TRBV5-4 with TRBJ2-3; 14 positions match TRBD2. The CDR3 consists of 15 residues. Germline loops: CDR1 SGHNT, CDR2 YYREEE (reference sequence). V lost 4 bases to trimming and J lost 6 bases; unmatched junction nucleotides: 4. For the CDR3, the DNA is TGTGCCAGCAGCGTGGGACTAGCGGGAGCGGATACGCAGTATTTT. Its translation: CASSVGLAGADTQYF.

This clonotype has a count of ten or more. The CDR3 loop reads CASSIQGSGANVLTF. The CDR3 DNA sequence: TGTGCCAGCAGCATTCAGGGTTCGGGGGCCAACGTCCTGACTTTC. The chain links TRBV7-3 to TRBJ2-6, with D perhaps matching TRBD1 (5 bases). Trimming removed 5 bases at V and 4 bases at J, with 12 bases between. The CDR3 consists of 15 residues. Germline V gives CDR1 SGHTA, CDR2 FQGTGA.

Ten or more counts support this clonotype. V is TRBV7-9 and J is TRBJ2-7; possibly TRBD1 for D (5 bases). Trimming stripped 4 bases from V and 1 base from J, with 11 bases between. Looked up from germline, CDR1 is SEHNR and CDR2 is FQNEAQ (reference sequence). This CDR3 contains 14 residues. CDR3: CASSSMTVSYEQYF. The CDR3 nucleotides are TGTGCCAGCAGCTCAATGACAGTTTCCTACGAGCAGTACTTC.

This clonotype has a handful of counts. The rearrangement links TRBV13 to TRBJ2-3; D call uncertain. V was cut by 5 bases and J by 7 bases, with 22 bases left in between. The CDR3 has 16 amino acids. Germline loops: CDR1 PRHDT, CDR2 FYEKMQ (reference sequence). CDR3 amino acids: CASSHISSATLYTQYF. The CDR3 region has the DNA TGTGCCAGCAGCCACATATCCTCGGCCACCCTCTATACGCAGTATTTT.

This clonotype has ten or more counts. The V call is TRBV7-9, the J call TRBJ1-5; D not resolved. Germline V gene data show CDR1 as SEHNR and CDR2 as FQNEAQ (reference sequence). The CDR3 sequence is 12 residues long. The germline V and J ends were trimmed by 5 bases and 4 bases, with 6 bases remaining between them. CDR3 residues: CASSLQNQPQHF. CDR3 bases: TGTGCCAGCAGCCTTCAGAATCAGCCCCAGCATTTT.

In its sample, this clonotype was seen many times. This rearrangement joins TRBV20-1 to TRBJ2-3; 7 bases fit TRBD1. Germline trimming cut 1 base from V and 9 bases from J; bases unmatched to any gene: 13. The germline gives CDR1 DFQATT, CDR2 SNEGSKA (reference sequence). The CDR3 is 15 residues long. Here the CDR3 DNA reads TGCAGTGCTAGAGTAGGGACAGCCACCGTGTCGACGCAGTATTTT. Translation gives CSARVGTATVSTQYF.

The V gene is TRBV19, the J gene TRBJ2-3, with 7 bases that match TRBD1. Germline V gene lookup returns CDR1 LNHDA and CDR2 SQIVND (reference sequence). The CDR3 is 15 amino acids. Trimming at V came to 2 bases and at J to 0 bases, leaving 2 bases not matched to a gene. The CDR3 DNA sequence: TGTGCCAGTAGTATAAAGGACAGGAGCACAGATACGCAGTATTTT. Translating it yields CASSIKDRSTDTQYF.

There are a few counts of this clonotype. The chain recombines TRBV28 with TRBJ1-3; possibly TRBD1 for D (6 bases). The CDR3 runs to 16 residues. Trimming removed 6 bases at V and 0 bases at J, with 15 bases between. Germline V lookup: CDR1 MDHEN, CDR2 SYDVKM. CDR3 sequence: CASSPGGPYSGNTIYF. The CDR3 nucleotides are TGTGCCAGCAGCCCCGGGGGGCCCTACTCTGGAAACACCATATATTTT.